These 19 T cell receptor beta chains were all obtained from the same sample, sequenced in a study of shared clonotypes between healthy human individuals. Data came from immunoSEQ multiplex PCR; TCRdb stores just in-frame clones and leaves some out. This table holds 2.5 million or so clones, approximately 90% found once. The source material was naive CD4+ T cells sorted from blood. The subset: CD45RA+ positively selected. The receptors shown here come from a man between 18 and 29 years old in good health.

The rearrangement uses TRBV27 and TRBJ2-1; 12 bases match TRBD1. Germline CDR1 and CDR2: MNHEY and SMNVEV (reference sequence). V trimming: 3 bases; J trimming: 8 bases; junction bases outside the gene matches: 5. The CDR3 totals 15 residues. In DNA form, the CDR3 reads TGTGCCAGCAGTTTTTGGGGACAGGGGGCGGATGAGCAGTTCTTC. Its translation is CASSFWGQGADEQFF.

The chain employs TRBV18 and TRBJ2-7, with D unclear. Germline values: CDR1 KGHSH, CDR2 LQKENI. Trimming shortened V by 0 bases and J by 6 bases, and 15 bases separated the two germline ends. The CDR3 contains 15 residues. The CDR3 sequence is CASSPPNSTPREQYF. The CDR3 coding sequence is TGTGCCAGCTCACCACCGAATTCTACCCCCCGCGAGCAGTACTTC.

This clone is a singleton in its sample. J is TRBJ2-7 and V is TRBV10-1; unclear D gene. V gave up 5 bases and J gave up 3 bases, with 2 bases separating them. The CDR3 sequence is 10 residues long. Germline V gene sequence: CDR1 WNHNN, CDR2 SYGVQD (reference sequence). As DNA, the CDR3 is TGCGCCAGCAGTTTCTACGAGCAGTACTTC. As protein: CASSFYEQYF.

This clone has more than one count but fewer than ten. The chain couples TRBV30 to TRBJ1-1, with D unresolved. V was trimmed by 3 bases and J by 4 bases, leaving 12 bases between them. The CDR3 has 13 residues. CDR1 and CDR2 (germline): GTSNPN, SVGIG (reference sequence). CDR3 nucleotide sequence: TGTGCCTGGAGCAGAGGGAGTGGCACTGAAGCTTTCTTT. It yields the protein CAWSRGSGTEAFF.

This chain uses TRBV5-1 with TRBJ1-4; perhaps TRBD1 as D (6 bases). Germline V lookup: CDR1 SGHRS, CDR2 YFSETQ. V dropped 0 bases and J dropped 11 bases, with 8 bases sitting between them. The CDR3 is 12 amino acids. The CDR3 DNA reads as TGCGCCAGCAGCTTGGGGGGGCAGAAACTGTTTTTT. This encodes CASSLGGQKLFF. Complete variable domain (other parts from reference TRBV5-1 and TRBJ1-4): KAGVTQTPRYLIKTRGQQVTLSCSPISGHRSVSWYQQTPGQGLQFLFEYFSETQRNKGNFPGRFSGRQFSNSRSEMNVSTLELGDSALYLCASSLGGQKLFFGSGTQLSVL.

This clone is a singleton in its sample. This chain joins TRBV7-9 and TRBJ2-1, with TRBD2 matching over 7 bases. Trimming cost V 1 base and J 2 bases; bases outside gene matches: 2. This CDR3 region has 15 residues. Germline V lookup: CDR1 SEHNR, CDR2 FQNEAQ (reference sequence). The CDR3 here is CASSLDGRTYNEQFF. In DNA, the CDR3 is TGTGCCAGCAGCTTAGACGGGAGGACCTACAATGAGCAGTTCTTC.

The gene calls are TRBV6-5 and TRBJ2-2, with TRBD2 as a possible D gene (5 bases). The CDR3 totals 15 residues. Trimming took 1 base from V and 3 from J, leaving 9 bases between them. The germline CDR1 and CDR2 sequences are MNHEY and SVGAGI. CDR3 loop: CASSYWARDTGELFF. The CDR3 DNA reads TGTGCCAGCAGTTACTGGGCGCGGGACACCGGGGAGCTGTTTTTT.

J is TRBJ2-2 and V is TRBV6-5; D tentatively reads TRBD1 or TRBD2 (5 bases each). Germline-derived CDR1 and CDR2 are MNHEY and SVGAGI. Deletions cut 6 bases from V and 3 bases from J, with 8 bases between. The CDR3 is made up of 13 amino acids. DNA of the CDR3: TGTGCCAGCAGGGGGGTTCACACCGGGGAGCTGTTTTTT. Amino acids: CASRGVHTGELFF.

This clone was counted a single time. The genes are TRBV10-3 and TRBJ2-6, with D perhaps matching TRBD2 (6 bases). CDR1 and CDR2 (germline): ENHRY, SYGVKD. V lost 2 bases, J lost 2 bases, and 10 bases lay in between. The CDR3 has 16 residues. CDR3 residues: CAISETPGAGANVLTF. For the CDR3, the DNA is TGTGCCATCAGTGAGACTCCGGGGGCTGGGGCCAACGTCCTGACTTTC.

This chain uses TRBV7-2 with TRBJ2-7; 8 bases line up with TRBD1. V dropped 3 bases and J dropped 3; count of bases not matched to a gene: 4. CDR1 SGHTA and CDR2 FQGNSA come from the germline V gene. The CDR3 consists of 14 residues. The CDR3 loop is CASSFGQGIYEQYF. DNA for the CDR3: TGTGCCAGCAGCTTCGGACAGGGAATCTACGAGCAGTACTTC.

The chain links TRBV7-2 to TRBJ2-3, with D possibly being TRBD2 (6 bases). The V gene lost 0 bases and the J gene lost 2 bases, with 12 bases spanning the gap. The CDR3 contains 16 residues. Germline V gene lookup returns CDR1 SGHTA and CDR2 FQGNSA. The CDR3 reads CASSLAFAGYTDTQYF. The CDR3 DNA reads as TGTGCCAGCAGCTTAGCTTTTGCGGGGTACACAGATACGCAGTATTTT.

The V and J genes are TRBV5-1 and TRBJ2-3, with D hard to call. CDR1 is SGHRS and CDR2 is YFSETQ in the germline V gene. V gave up 1 base and J gave up 0 bases, with 9 bases separating them. The CDR3 length is 15 residues. Written as DNA, the CDR3 is TGCGCCAGCAGCTTGAGGGTGGAGAGCACAGATACGCAGTATTTT. Amino acids: CASSLRVESTDTQYF.

This clone came up once. The CDR3 DNA follows: TGTGCCAGCAACCCTAGCGGGGGGTTAGAGACCCAGTACTTC. Its protein product is CASNPSGGLETQYF. V usage is TRBV7-2 and J usage is TRBJ2-5, with TRBD2 matching over 11 bases. Germline V gene lookup returns CDR1 SGHTA and CDR2 FQGNSA. CDR3 size: 14 residues. Trimming removed 7 bases from V and 4 bases from J; junction bases left unmatched: 5.

V usage is TRBV4-3 and J usage is TRBJ1-4; 7 nucleotides match TRBD1. In germline, CDR1 is LGHNA, CDR2 YSLEER. The CDR3 is 14 amino acids. Unmatched junction bases numbered 3, after V lost 1 base and J lost 7 bases. CDR3 in DNA: TGCGCCAGCAGCCAAGGACAGGGTTTTGAAAAACTGTTTTTT. It translates to CASSQGQGFEKLFF.

V and J are TRBV11-3 and TRBJ2-2; D uncertain. Germline CDR1 reads SGHNT; CDR2 reads YENEEA. This CDR3 is built from 14 residues. Trimming stripped 3 bases from V and 8 bases from J, with 13 bases between. The CDR3 loop is CASSLSGEWGELFF. The CDR3 DNA sequence: TGTGCCAGCAGCTTGTCAGGAGAATGGGGGGAGCTGTTTTTT.

The chain employs TRBV15 and TRBJ2-2; weak D call: TRBD2 (5 bases). CDR1 is LNHNV and CDR2 is YYDKDF in the germline V gene (reference sequence). The length of the CDR3 is 17 residues. The germline V and J ends were trimmed by 0 bases and 0 bases, with 11 bases remaining between them. The CDR3 protein is CATSRDPLVANTGELFF. In DNA form, the CDR3 reads TGTGCCACCAGCAGAGACCCACTAGTCGCGAACACCGGGGAGCTGTTTTTT.

The chain combines TRBV19 with TRBJ2-6; tentative D call: TRBD1 (5 bases). This CDR3 comprises 17 residues. The germline V gene encodes CDR1 LNHDA and CDR2 SQIVND (reference sequence). Trimming took 1 base from V and 0 from J, leaving 10 bases between them. The CDR3 DNA reads as TGTGCCAGTAGTATAGTAGGGGATAGCTCTGGGGCCAACGTCCTGACTTTC. Its protein product is CASSIVGDSSGANVLTF.

V and J are TRBV5-1 and TRBJ1-2; possibly TRBD1 for D (5 bases). Deletions cut 8 bases from V and 8 bases from J, with 19 bases between. The CDR3 consists of 13 residues. Looked up from germline, CDR1 is SGHRS and CDR2 is YFSETQ. This chain's CDR3 is CASANLQGGGYTF. The CDR3 DNA is TGCGCCAGTGCTAACCTTCAGGGTGGGGGCTACACCTTC.

This chain joins TRBV30 and TRBJ1-6; TRBD1 aligns across 9 bases. Germline V gene sequence: CDR1 GTSNPN, CDR2 SVGIG (reference sequence). CDR3 size: 20 residues. Trimming at V came to 1 base and at J to 0 bases, leaving 13 bases not matched to a gene. The CDR3 region is CAWSGGKTGGGSSYNSPLHF. In nucleotides, the CDR3 is TGTGCCTGGAGTGGTGGCAAGACAGGGGGGGGAAGCTCCTATAATTCACCCCTCCACTTT.